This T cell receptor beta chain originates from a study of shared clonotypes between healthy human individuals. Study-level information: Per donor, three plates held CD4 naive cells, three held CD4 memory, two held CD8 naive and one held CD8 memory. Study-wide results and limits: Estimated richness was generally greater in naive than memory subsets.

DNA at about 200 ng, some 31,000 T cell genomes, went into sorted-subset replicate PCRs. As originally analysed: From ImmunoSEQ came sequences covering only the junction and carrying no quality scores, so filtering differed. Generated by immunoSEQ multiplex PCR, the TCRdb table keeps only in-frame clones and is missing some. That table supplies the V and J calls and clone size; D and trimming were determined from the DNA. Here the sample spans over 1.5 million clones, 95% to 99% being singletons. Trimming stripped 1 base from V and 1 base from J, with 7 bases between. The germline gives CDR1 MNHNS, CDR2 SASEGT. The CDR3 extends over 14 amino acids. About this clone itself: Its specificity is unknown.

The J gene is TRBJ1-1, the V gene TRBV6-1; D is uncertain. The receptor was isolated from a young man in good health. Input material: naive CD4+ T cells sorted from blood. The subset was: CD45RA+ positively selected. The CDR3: CASSEGARNTEAFF. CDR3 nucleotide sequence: TGTGCCAGCAGTGAAGGGGCCCGGAACACTGAAGCTTTCTTT.